The clone carrying this T cell receptor beta chain was seen a few times. Its antigen remains unidentified. Sequencing followed a ViraFEST assay step that expanded antigen-specific CD4+ T cells with viral peptide pools. Once cultured for approximately eleven days, the cells underwent separation to obtain CD4+ T cells. BNT162b2 vaccine or mRNA-1273 vaccine was given to participants in two doses. The vaccine recipients had no prior SARS-CoV-2 infection, with negative nucleocapsid antibodies. In the cultures, half the medium was exchanged for IL-2 medium on days 3 and 7. The data derive from a study of vaccination effects on CD4 cells after COVID-19. The length of the CDR3 is 18 residues. Germline V gene data show CDR1 as PRHDT and CDR2 as FYEKMQ (reference sequence). V trimming: 5 bases; J trimming: 1 base; junction bases outside the gene matches: 11. TCRdb keeps only in-frame clones here, not all; method: immunoSEQ multiplex PCR. The sample has tens of thousands of clones; 60% to 75% are singletons.

V usage is TRBV13 and J usage is TRBJ1-1, with 12 bases lining up with TRBD1. The clonotype comes from a human donor who received a COVID-19 vaccine. The specimen comprised CD4+ T cells from PBMCs cultured with HCoV-229E spike peptides, sampled after COVID-19 vaccination. The CDR3 loop reads CASSPMGDRGLSNTEAFF. The CDR3 DNA sequence: TGTGCCAGCAGCCCTATGGGGGACAGGGGGCTTTCGAACACTGAAGCTTTCTTT. Variable domain in full (rest from reference TRBV13 and TRBJ1-1): AAGVIQSPRHLIKEKRETATLKCYPIPRHDTVYWYQQGPGQDPQFLISFYEKMQSDKGSIPDRFSAQQFSDYHSELNMSSLELGDSALYFCASSPMGDRGLSNTEAFFGQGTRLTVV.